This T cell receptor beta chain was recorded in a study of T cell responses to AZD1222 COVID-19 vaccine. Study findings and constraints: Among those given AZD1222, only 6 or 7 were seropositive at baseline. Unmutated regions of variants are reportedly targeted by nearly half of spike-specific TCRs. After the peak T cell response, and only then, were repertoires sampled.

The CDR3 is 15 residues long. V was clipped by 1 base and J by 2 bases, with 10 bases between them. Germline lookup yields CDR1 KGHDR and CDR2 SFDVKD. Clones were read by immunoSEQ multiplex PCR, and TCRdb kept only the in-frame ones, dropping some. The data show approximately 190,000 clones, with around 93% seen just once and roughly 9.2% held by the top ten. Concerning this clone itself: The antigen is undetermined.

The J gene is TRBJ2-5, the V gene TRBV24-1; D gene unclear. The source was peripheral blood, collected on day 0 of AZD1222 vaccination. This clonotype originated in an adult in good health. In nucleotides, the CDR3 is TGTGCCACCAGTGATTTTCGGAGACAACAAGAGACCCAGTACTTC. This translates into CATSDFRRQQETQYF.